What follows are 20 T cell receptor beta chains derived from one specimen sequenced in a study of post-analysis software for immune sequencing data. These receptors are not linked to any known antigen. The authors incorporated unique molecular identifiers into the TCR beta cDNA libraries. TCRdb re-analysed the PCR reads in MiXCR, keeping a single row per CDR3 protein. This table holds about 540,000 distinct CDR3 sequences, about a third found once. Study findings and constraints: In patients, about 5 TRBV segments were more frequent than in controls, with TRBV5-6, TRBV5-1 and TRBV20-1 among them.

What was sequenced was blood. The receptors were gathered from a girl aged 2-17 years with multiple sclerosis.

This clonotype was detected only a few times. The chain joins TRBV12-3 or TRBV12-4 to TRBJ2-3, with a weak D call TRBD1 (6 bases). Deletions cut 3 bases from V and 0 bases from J, with 16 bases between. The CDR3 spans 17 residues. The CDR3 region is CASSFAWTATSTDTQYF. CDR3 coding DNA: TGTGCCAGCAGTTTCGCTTGGACAGCAACTAGCACAGATACGCAGTATTTT.

This clonotype was detected a few times. J is TRBJ2-5 and V is TRBV27; no firm D call. The V gene lost 6 bases and the J gene lost 4 bases, with 15 bases spanning the gap. Germline V gene lookup returns CDR1 MNHEY and CDR2 SMNVEV (reference sequence). The CDR3 spans 14 residues. As DNA, the CDR3 is TGTGCCAGCAGCCTCCGAACTTCGGCAGAGACCCAGTACTTC. Translated, it gives CASSLRTSAETQYF.

This rearrangement joins TRBV2 to TRBJ1-1; D is possibly TRBD1 (5 bases). V was shortened by 7 bases and J by 4 bases, with 13 bases between the two germline ends. The germline V gene encodes CDR1 SNHLY and CDR2 FYNNEI. The CDR3 covers 13 residues. The CDR3: CASKDGGVTEAFF. CDR3 bases: TGTGCCAGCAAGGACGGGGGGGTCACTGAAGCTTTCTTT.

This clonotype came up once. The V call is TRBV5-1, the J call TRBJ2-3, with 8 positions matching TRBD2. The V gene end was trimmed by 0 bases and the J gene end by 2 bases; junction bases not matched to a gene: 11. This CDR3 is 18 amino acids long. Per the germline V gene, CDR1 is SGHRS and CDR2 is YFSETQ. CDR3 DNA sequence: TGCGCCAGCAGCTTGGGAGCCCTAGCGGGTGTATACACAGATACGCAGTATTTT. Its protein is CASSLGALAGVYTDTQYF.

This chain links TRBV7-2 with TRBJ2-5; 7 nucleotides line up with TRBD2. The germline V gene has CDR1 SGHTA and CDR2 FQGNSA. The ends lost 1 base at V and 5 bases at J; junction bases unmatched: 10. The CDR3 is 16 amino acids. CDR3 sequence: CASSLGGWLAAETQYF. The CDR3 DNA reads as TGTGCCAGCAGCTTAGGAGGTTGGCTAGCGGCGGAGACCCAGTACTTC.

This clonotype was detected a few times. The rearrangement joins TRBV20-1 to TRBJ2-1; D might be TRBD1 (6 bases). The germline V gene has CDR1 DFQATT and CDR2 SNEGSKA (reference sequence). The CDR3 totals 16 residues. V lost 1 base and J lost 5, with 18 bases in between. In DNA, the CDR3 is TGCAGTGCTAGAGCGGCAGGGGCCCAATGGAACAATGAGCAGTTCTTC. Amino acids: CSARAAGAQWNNEQFF.

This chain uses TRBV20-1 with TRBJ2-1; a possible D gene is TRBD2 (5 bases). This CDR3 comprises 13 residues. Germline assignment: CDR1 DFQATT and CDR2 SNEGSKA (reference sequence). The V and J ends lost 5 bases and 6 bases respectively, with 14 bases between them. CDR3 in DNA: TGCAGTGCTCGGGGTGGGAAGTCCAATGAGCAGTTCTTC. This translates into CSARGGKSNEQFF.

The sample holds a few counts of this clonotype. The chain links TRBV3-1 to TRBJ1-4; 11 positions match TRBD1. Germline loops: CDR1 LGHDT, CDR2 YNNKEL (reference sequence). J was trimmed by 3 bases and V by 2 bases; bases with no gene match: 5. The CDR3 totals 17 residues. CDR3 loop: CASSQQDRGLSNEKLFF. CDR3 nucleotide sequence: TGTGCCAGCAGCCAACAGGACAGGGGGCTTTCTAATGAAAAACTGTTTTTT.

This clonotype was detected only a few times. The rearrangement links TRBV5-1 to TRBJ1-2; no definite D call. CDR1 SGHRS and CDR2 YFSETQ come from the germline V gene. The V gene lost 3 bases and the J gene lost 6 bases, with 15 bases spanning the gap. CDR3 length: 14 amino acids. As DNA, the CDR3 is TGCGCCAGCAGCTCCCGGACCTTTTCAGATGGCTACACCTTC. Translation: CASSSRTFSDGYTF. The full variable domain, rest sourced from reference TRBV5-1 and TRBJ1-2, is KAGVTQTPRYLIKTRGQQVTLSCSPISGHRSVSWYQQTPGQGLQFLFEYFSETQRNKGNFPGRFSGRQFSNSRSEMNVSTLELGDSALYLCASSSRTFSDGYTFGSGTRLTVV.

The CDR3 region has the DNA TGTGCCAGCAGTTACCGGGACAGGGACTACAATGAGCAGTTCTTC. It codes for CASSYRDRDYNEQFF. The chain employs TRBV7-9 and TRBJ2-1; 9 nucleotides match TRBD1. Per the germline V gene, CDR1 is SEHNR and CDR2 is FQNEAQ (reference sequence). The trim removed 6 bases at V and 3 bases at J, leaving 6 bases unmatched. There are 15 residues in the CDR3. Using reference TRBV7-9 and TRBJ2-1 for the parts outside the CDR3, the full variable domain is DTGVSQNPRHKITKRGQNVTFRCDPISEHNRLYWYRQTLGQGPEFLTYFQNEAQLEKSRLLSDRFSAERPKGSFSTLEIQRTEQGDSAMYLCASSYRDRDYNEQFFGPGTRLTVL.

This clonotype has a handful of counts. The chain recombines TRBV24-1 with TRBJ2-5; D uncertain. Germline V gene sequence: CDR1 KGHDR, CDR2 SFDVKD. The CDR3 is 15 residues long. Trimming stripped 0 bases from V and 0 bases from J, with 7 bases between. CDR3 in DNA: TGTGCCACCAGTGATTTGAATCAGCACCAAGAGACCCAGTACTTC. Its translation is CATSDLNQHQETQYF.

This chain uses TRBV15 with TRBJ1-4, with D unresolved. CDR3 size: 14 residues. From germline, CDR1 is LNHNV and CDR2 YYDKDF (reference sequence). The germline V and J ends were trimmed by 0 bases and 8 bases, with 10 bases remaining between them. This CDR3 is CATSRDERWEKLFF. The CDR3 DNA reads as TGTGCCACCAGCAGAGATGAGCGGTGGGAAAAACTGTTTTTT. Full variable domain (outside the CDR3, taken from reference TRBV15 and TRBJ1-4): DAMVIQNPRYQVTQFGKPVTLSCSQTLNHNVMYWYQQKSSQAPKLLFHYYDKDFNNEADTPDNFQSRRPNTSFCFLDIRSPGLGDTAMYLCATSRDERWEKLFFGSGTQLSVL.

The rearrangement uses TRBV7-2 and TRBJ2-1; TRBD2 agrees at 9 bases. The CDR3 consists of 14 residues. Trimming removed 6 bases from V and 6 bases from J; junction bases left unmatched: 6. CDR1 SGHTA and CDR2 FQGNSA come from the germline V gene. The CDR3 loop is CASSDPRGGNEQFF. The CDR3 coding sequence is TGTGCCAGCAGTGACCCGCGGGGGGGCAATGAGCAGTTCTTC. Looking up the rest from reference TRBV7-2 and TRBJ2-1 gives the full variable domain: GAGVSQSPSNKVTEKGKDVELRCDPISGHTALYWYRQSLGQGLEFLIYFQGNSAPDKSGLPSDRFSAERTGGSVSTLTIQRTQQEDSAVYLCASSDPRGGNEQFFGPGTRLTVL.

As concerns this clonotype: One end of the junction fails to match germline, which may point to a read error. This chain joins TRBV11-2 and TRBJ1-2; D is ambiguous. Germline V CDR1 and CDR2: SGHAT, FQNNGV. The CDR3 covers 13 residues. CDR3: CASSLVPNCGYTF. CDR3 DNA sequence: TGTGCCAGCAGCTTAGTCCCTAACTGTGGCTACACCTTC.

Ten or more counts support this clonotype. The rearrangement uses TRBV5-1 and TRBJ2-5; D is unclear. CDR1 SGHRS and CDR2 YFSETQ come from the germline V gene. Trimming cost V 4 bases and J 7 bases, with 8 bases left between them. There are 11 residues in the CDR3. The CDR3 region is CASSRSRTQYF. CDR3 nucleotide sequence: TGCGCCAGCAGCAGGTCGCGGACCCAGTACTTC.

This chain uses TRBV9 with TRBJ2-6; 7 bases agree with TRBD1. The CDR3 has 18 residues. The V gene's germline CDR1 is SGDLS and CDR2 YYNGEE. Trimming took 5 bases from V and 0 from J; bases not matched to a gene: 11. The CDR3 is CASSRGRLRSSGANVLTF. CDR3 nucleotide sequence: TGTGCCAGCAGTAGGGGGCGTCTGAGGAGCTCTGGGGCCAACGTCCTGACTTTC.

The genes are TRBV12-3 or TRBV12-4 and TRBJ1-6; TRBD1 agrees at 7 bases. V gave up 0 bases and J gave up 7 bases; unmatched junction bases: 3. The CDR3 is 15 amino acids. This CDR3 is CASSLARQGNSPLHF. CDR3 sequence (DNA): TGTGCCAGCAGTTTAGCGCGACAGGGAAATTCACCCCTCCACTTT.

The chain carries TRBV29-1 and TRBJ2-3; D perhaps matches TRBD2 (5 bases). Germline V gene data show CDR1 as SQVTM and CDR2 as ANQGSEA. The CDR3 length is 15 residues. V was shortened by 6 bases and J by 2 bases, with 18 bases between the two germline ends. Written as DNA, the CDR3 is TGCAGCGTCCCCGGACTCCAACTCATCACAGATACGCAGTATTTT. Translation: CSVPGLQLITDTQYF.

For the CDR3, the DNA is TGTGCCAGCAGGCAGTCGACAGGAAACTCCTACAATGAGCAGTTCTTC. Its translation is CASRQSTGNSYNEQFF. V and J are TRBV2 and TRBJ2-1; possibly TRBD1 for D (6 bases). CDR3 length: 16 residues. V was trimmed by 6 bases and J by 0 bases, leaving 15 bases between them. The germline V gene has CDR1 SNHLY and CDR2 FYNNEI.

This clonotype was observed a handful of times. V gene TRBV20-1 combines with J gene TRBJ2-6, with D possibly matching TRBD1 (6 bases). There are 18 residues in the CDR3. Trimming took 0 bases from V and 4 from J, leaving 19 bases between them. Germline loops: CDR1 DFQATT, CDR2 SNEGSKA (reference sequence). The CDR3 reads CSARDVLQGPTGANVLTF. Here the CDR3 DNA reads TGCAGTGCTAGAGACGTCCTACAGGGACCGACGGGGGCCAACGTCCTGACTTTC.